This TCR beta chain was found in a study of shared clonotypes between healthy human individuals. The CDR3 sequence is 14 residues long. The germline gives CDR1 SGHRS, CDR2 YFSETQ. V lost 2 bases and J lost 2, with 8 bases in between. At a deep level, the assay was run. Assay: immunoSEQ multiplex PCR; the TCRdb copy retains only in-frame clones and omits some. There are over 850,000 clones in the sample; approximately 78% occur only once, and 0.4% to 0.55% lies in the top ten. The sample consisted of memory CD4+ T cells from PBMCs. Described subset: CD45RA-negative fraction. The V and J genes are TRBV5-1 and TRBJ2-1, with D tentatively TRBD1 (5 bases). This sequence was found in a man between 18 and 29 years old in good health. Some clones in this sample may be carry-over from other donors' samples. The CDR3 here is CASSLSTAYNEQFF. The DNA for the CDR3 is TGCGCCAGCAGCTTATCGACAGCCTACAATGAGCAGTTCTTC.